This T cell receptor beta chain came from a study of T cell responses to AZD1222 COVID-19 vaccine. At the level of the study: The analysis combined second doses at about 4 or about 12 weeks. Study-wide results and caveats: White British ancestry dominated among donors, who included more females, and clonal diversity was possibly underestimated. Spike-specific TCR breadth and depth both grew after two AZD1222 doses. Among spike-specific TCRs, nearly half reportedly target unmutated variant regions.

Comments on this clone: As yet, its antigen is unknown.

V lost 2 bases, J lost 8 bases, and 15 bases lay in between. This CDR3 has 14 amino acids. CDR1 is MNHEY, CDR2 SVGEGT, per germline. TCRdb's copy holds only in-frame clones and misses some; the assay was immunoSEQ multiplex PCR. Among 90,000 to 110,000 clones, approximately 90% were seen once, and the ten largest hold 9% to 9.5%. Specimen: peripheral blood, collected on day 0 of AZD1222 vaccination. V usage is TRBV6-2 or TRBV6-3 and J usage is TRBJ1-1; D gene uncertain. The clonotype was recovered from an adult in good health. CDR3 amino acids: CASSYRGGVQEAFF. The CDR3 DNA reads TGTGCCAGCAGTTACAGAGGTGGTGTACAGGAAGCTTTCTTT.